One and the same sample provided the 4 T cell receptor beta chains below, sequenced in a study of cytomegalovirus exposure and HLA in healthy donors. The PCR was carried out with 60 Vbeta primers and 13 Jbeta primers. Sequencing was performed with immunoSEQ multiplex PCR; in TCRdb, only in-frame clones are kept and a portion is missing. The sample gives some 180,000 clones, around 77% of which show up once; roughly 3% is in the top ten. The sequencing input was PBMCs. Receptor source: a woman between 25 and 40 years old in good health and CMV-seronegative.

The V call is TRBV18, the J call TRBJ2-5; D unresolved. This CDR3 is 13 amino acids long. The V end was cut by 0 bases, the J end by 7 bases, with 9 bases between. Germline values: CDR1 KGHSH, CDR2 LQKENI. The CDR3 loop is CASSPPSAGTQYF. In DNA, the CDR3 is TGTGCCAGCTCACCACCATCCGCAGGGACCCAGTACTTC. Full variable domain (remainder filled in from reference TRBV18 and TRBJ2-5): NAGVMQNPRHLVRRRGQEARLRCSPMKGHSHVYWYRQLPEEGLKFMVYLQKENIIDESGMPKERFSAEFPKEGPSILRIQQVVRGDSAAYFCASSPPSAGTQYFGPGTRLLVL.

CDR3 in DNA: TGTGCCAGCAGACAGGGGATGGCTGAAGCTTTCTTT. Protein: CASRQGMAEAFF. The chain employs TRBV25-1 and TRBJ1-1; 7 bases are a match to TRBD1. Germline V CDR1 and CDR2: MGHDK, SYGVNS. The junction had 4 bases not matched to a gene; V was cut back by 6 bases and J by 6 bases. This CDR3 comprises 12 residues.

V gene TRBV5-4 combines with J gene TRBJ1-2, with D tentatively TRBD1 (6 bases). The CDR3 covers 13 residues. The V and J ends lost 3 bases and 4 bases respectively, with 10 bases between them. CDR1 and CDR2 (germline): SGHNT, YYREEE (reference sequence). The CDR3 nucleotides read TGTGCCAGCAGCTCATGGGACACCTATGGCTACACCTTC. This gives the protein CASSSWDTYGYTF.

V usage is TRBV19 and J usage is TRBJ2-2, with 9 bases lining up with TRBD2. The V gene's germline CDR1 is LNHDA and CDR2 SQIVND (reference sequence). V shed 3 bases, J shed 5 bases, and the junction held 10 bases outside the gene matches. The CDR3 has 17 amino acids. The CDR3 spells CASSILLAGGLTGELFF. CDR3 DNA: TGTGCCAGTAGTATCCTTCTGGCGGGGGGGCTTACCGGGGAGCTGTTTTTT.